These 3 T cell receptor beta chains share one sample of origin, sequenced in a study of shared clonotypes between healthy human individuals. Sequenced by immunoSEQ multiplex PCR; TCRdb stores in-frame clones only, minus some. The data hold fewer than 1.8 million clones, with approximately 98.5% observed a single time. Specimen: naive CD4+ T cells sorted from blood. Subset indicated: CD45RA+ positively selected. The receptors originated from a young man in good health.

This clone was counted a single time. The chain uses TRBV11-2 and TRBJ2-1, with 8 bases fitting TRBD1. There are 15 residues in the CDR3. With 0 bases clipped from V and 7 bases from J, the junction kept 5 bases outside the gene matches. CDR1 is SGHAT and CDR2 is FQNNGV in the germline V gene. The CDR3 sequence is CASSLEDRDLNEQFF. Written as DNA, the CDR3 is TGTGCCAGCAGCTTAGAGGACAGGGATTTAAATGAGCAGTTCTTC. The variable domain in full, with the rest retrieved from reference TRBV11-2 and TRBJ2-1, is EAGVAQSPRYKIIEKRQSVAFWCNPISGHATLYWYQQILGQGPKLLIQFQNNGVVDDSQLPKDRFSAERLKGVDSTLKIQPAKLEDSAVYLCASSLEDRDLNEQFFGPGTRLTVL.

The chain uses TRBV16 and TRBJ1-5; D perhaps matches TRBD1 (6 bases). V shed 7 bases and J shed 2 bases, with 12 bases lying between them. The germline gives CDR1 KGHSY, CDR2 FQNENV. The CDR3 consists of 14 residues. The CDR3 DNA sequence: TGTGCCAGCACCGGGGGCGCGGGCAATCAGCCCCAGCATTTT. The encoded protein is CASTGGAGNQPQHF.

The gene calls are TRBV11-2 and TRBJ1-1, with D possibly matching TRBD1 (6 bases). The CDR3 runs to 14 residues. In germline, CDR1 is SGHAT, CDR2 FQNNGV. Trimming cost V 3 bases and J 4 bases, with 12 bases left between them. CDR3 in amino acids: CASSFQGILTEAFF. The CDR3 coding sequence is TGTGCCAGCAGCTTTCAGGGGATTCTCACTGAAGCTTTCTTT.